One sample yielded the 25 T cell receptor beta chains listed below, sequenced in a study of control samples from healthy donors and cancer patients. Sequenced by immunoSEQ multiplex PCR; TCRdb stores in-frame clones only, minus some. The sample includes 120,000 to 150,000 clones, about 91% of them seen just once. The sample comprised blood. These receptors originate from a man aged 30 to 45 in good health.

V and J are TRBV16 and TRBJ1-1; D is possibly TRBD1 (6 bases). This CDR3 has 14 amino acids. CDR1 and CDR2 from the germline V gene are KGHSY and FQNENV. Trimming cost V 4 bases and J 1 base, with 10 bases left between them. In DNA form, the CDR3 reads TGTGCCAGCAGCCGCGCACAGGGGAACACTGAAGCTTTCTTT. As protein: CASSRAQGNTEAFF.

The V call is TRBV27, the J call TRBJ2-5, with D unclear. The V end was cut by 2 bases, the J end by 5 bases, with 18 bases between. CDR3 length equals 16 residues. Germline loops: CDR1 MNHEY, CDR2 SMNVEV (reference sequence). This CDR3 reads CASSLRSRSPRETQYF. The CDR3, as DNA: TGTGCCAGCAGTTTACGGTCCAGGAGCCCTCGCGAGACCCAGTACTTC.

V gene TRBV7-3 combines with J gene TRBJ2-3; 13 nucleotides match TRBD2. V lost 5 bases to trimming and J lost 4 bases; unmatched junction nucleotides: 6. This CDR3 spans 16 amino acids. The germline gives CDR1 SGHTA, CDR2 FQGTGA. CDR3 DNA sequence: TGTGCCAGCAGCCCCACTAGCGGGGGGGCTTCAGATACGCAGTATTTT. Translated, it gives CASSPTSGGASDTQYF.

The rearrangement links TRBV6-5 to TRBJ1-2, with D possibly being TRBD1 (5 bases). From germline, CDR1 is MNHEY and CDR2 SVGAGI. The CDR3 loop spans 13 amino acids. V gave up 5 bases and J gave up 2 bases, with 9 bases separating them. CDR3 sequence reads: CASSRTRNYGYTF. The CDR3, as DNA: TGTGCCAGCAGTAGGACAAGGAACTATGGCTACACCTTC.

The chain recombines TRBV27 with TRBJ2-7; unclear D gene. CDR3 length: 13 residues. Germline CDR1 is MNHEY and CDR2 is SMNVEV (reference sequence). V was trimmed by 5 bases and J by 0 bases, leaving 8 bases between them. The CDR3 DNA sequence: TGTGCCAGCAGTACTCCCCTCTCCTACGAGCAGTACTTC. It yields the protein CASSTPLSYEQYF.

The chain couples TRBV19 to TRBJ2-2; TRBD1 matches 8 bases. The CDR3 consists of 12 residues. Germline V lookup: CDR1 LNHDA, CDR2 SQIVND (reference sequence). CDR3 coding DNA: TGTGCAGGCAGGGGGCCGGCCGGGGAGCTGTTTTTT. Translated: CAGRGPAGELFF.

The V and J genes are TRBV6-6 and TRBJ1-1; no clear D. Looked up from germline, CDR1 is MNHNY and CDR2 is SVGAGI (reference sequence). V was shortened by 2 bases and J by 1 base, with 5 bases between the two germline ends. The CDR3 sequence is 13 residues long. In DNA form, the CDR3 reads TGTGCCAGCAGTTACGAGGGGAACACTGAAGCTTTCTTT. Translated, it gives CASSYEGNTEAFF.

The chain uses TRBV4-2 and TRBJ1-2; TRBD1 is a possible D gene (6 bases). Trimming stripped 0 bases from V and 8 bases from J, with 13 bases between. Germline V gene lookup returns CDR1 LGHNA and CDR2 YNFKEQ. The CDR3 runs to 14 residues. CDR3 bases: TGTGCCAGCAGCCAAGAGAACAGGGAGGGGGGCTACACCTTC. Translated, it gives CASSQENREGGYTF.

CDR3 protein: CASSDGYLNTEAFF. CDR3 DNA: TGTGCCAGCAGTGACGGATACTTGAACACTGAAGCTTTCTTT. The chain combines TRBV2 with TRBJ1-1, with D hard to call. The ends were cut back, 3 bases at V and 0 bases at J, with 8 bases in the middle. There are 14 residues in the CDR3. CDR1 and CDR2 (germline): SNHLY, FYNNEI. Variable domain in full (rest from reference TRBV2 and TRBJ1-1): EPEVTQTPSHQVTQMGQEVILRCVPISNHLYFYWYRQILGQKVEFLVSFYNNEISEKSEIFDDQFSVERPDGSNFTLKIRSTKLEDSAMYFCASSDGYLNTEAFFGQGTRLTVV.

The chain is built from TRBV27 and TRBJ2-3, with 16 bases lining up with TRBD2. This CDR3 is 18 amino acids long. The junction had 6 bases not matched to a gene; V was cut back by 4 bases and J by 2 bases. Germline V lookup: CDR1 MNHEY, CDR2 SMNVEV (reference sequence). CDR3: CASSSTGTSGGATDTQYF. Here the CDR3 DNA reads TGTGCCAGCAGTTCTACCGGGACTAGCGGGGGGGCCACAGATACGCAGTATTTT.

This clone was observed a handful of times. The rearrangement joins TRBV7-3 to TRBJ2-1, with 10 nucleotides matching TRBD2. The junction had 1 base not matched to a gene; V was cut back by 1 base and J by 4 bases. The CDR3 loop spans 15 amino acids. CDR1 is SGHTA, CDR2 FQGTGA, per germline. CDR3 amino acids: CASSLRAGGYNEQFF. CDR3 DNA sequence: TGTGCCAGCAGCTTAAGAGCGGGGGGGTACAATGAGCAGTTCTTC. The complete variable domain, with remaining parts taken from reference TRBV7-3 and TRBJ2-1, reads GAGVSQTPSNKVTEKGKYVELRCDPISGHTALYWYRQSLGQGPEFLIYFQGTGAADDSGLPNDRFFAVRPEGSVSTLKIQRTERGDSAVYLCASSLRAGGYNEQFFGPGTRLTVL.

The V gene is TRBV6-5, the J gene TRBJ1-1, with D perhaps matching TRBD1 (5 bases). The CDR3 spans 16 residues. V was shortened by 1 base and J by 1 base, with 13 bases between the two germline ends. Germline V lookup: CDR1 MNHEY, CDR2 SVGAGI. The DNA for the CDR3 is TGTGCCAGCAGTTACTACCCCCAGGGTGAGAACACTGAAGCTTTCTTT. It translates to CASSYYPQGENTEAFF.

This clone was found once. This chain uses TRBV27 with TRBJ2-2; a weak D match, TRBD1 (6 bases). Trimming removed 2 bases from V and 9 bases from J, with 13 bases in between. Germline-derived CDR1 and CDR2 are MNHEY and SMNVEV (reference sequence). The CDR3 length is 14 residues. CDR3 region: CASSLAGEGRELFF. CDR3 coding DNA: TGTGCCAGCAGTTTAGCAGGGGAAGGTCGGGAGCTGTTTTTT.

The DNA for the CDR3 is TGTGCCAGCACCGTGGACAGGAGCAATGAGCAGTTCTTC. Translated: CASTVDRSNEQFF. The rearrangement joins TRBV27 to TRBJ2-1; 7 bases line up with TRBD1. Losses at the gene ends were 7 bases for V and 6 bases for J; bases not matched to a gene: 6. Germline V gives CDR1 MNHEY, CDR2 SMNVEV (reference sequence). There are 13 residues in the CDR3.

The gene calls are TRBV24-1 and TRBJ1-1; D gene uncertain. Germline assignment: CDR1 KGHDR and CDR2 SFDVKD. The V end lost 3 bases, the J end lost 5 bases, and 9 bases lay between the germline ends. The CDR3 covers 13 residues. In DNA form, the CDR3 reads TGTGCCACCAGTGATGTAGGGAGGACTGAAGCTTTCTTT. It encodes CATSDVGRTEAFF.

The DNA for the CDR3 is TGTGCCAGCAGCCAATGGGCAGCCTATGGCTACACCTTC. This codes for CASSQWAAYGYTF. The J gene is TRBJ1-2, the V gene TRBV14; D is unresolved. Germline values: CDR1 SGHDN, CDR2 FVKESK. The germline V and J ends were trimmed by 2 bases and 4 bases, with 8 bases remaining between them. The length of the CDR3 is 13 residues.

V usage is TRBV6-5 and J usage is TRBJ2-7; D might be TRBD1 or TRBD2, each matching 5 bases. The CDR3 length is 12 residues. V shed 8 bases and J shed 6 bases, with 14 bases lying between them. Germline V gene data show CDR1 as MNHEY and CDR2 as SVGAGI. CDR3 DNA sequence: TGTGCCAGCCAGACTCCTGGGGGCGAGCAGTACTTC. Amino acids: CASQTPGGEQYF.

The chain uses TRBV7-3 and TRBJ2-3; TRBD2 aligns across 16 bases. From germline, CDR1 is SGHTA and CDR2 FQGTGA. This CDR3 contains 17 residues. J gave up 5 bases and V 4 bases, and 6 bases lay outside the gene matches. The CDR3 coding sequence is TGTGCCAGCAGCTCAACGGGACTAGCGGGGGGGCTAGATACGCAGTATTTT. Translation gives CASSSTGLAGGLDTQYF.

This rearrangement joins TRBV28 to TRBJ2-7; D possibly corresponds to TRBD1 (5 bases). Trimming pared 2 bases from V and 2 bases from J, leaving 16 bases between. Germline CDR1 reads MDHEN; CDR2 reads SYDVKM. The CDR3 length is 16 residues. CDR3 nucleotides: TGTGCCAGCAGTTTAGGGGCAACCGTCAGGCCCTACGAGCAGTACTTC. Amino acids: CASSLGATVRPYEQYF. Looking up the rest from reference TRBV28 and TRBJ2-7 gives the full variable domain: DVKVTQSSRYLVKRTGEKVFLECVQDMDHENMFWYRQDPGLGLRLIYFSYDVKMKEKGDIPEGYSVSREKKERFSLILESASTNQTSMYLCASSLGATVRPYEQYFGPGTRLTVT.

This chain links TRBV6-5 with TRBJ1-1; D might be TRBD1 (5 bases). V was cut by 5 bases and J by 4 bases, with 5 bases left in between. The germline CDR1 and CDR2 sequences are MNHEY and SVGAGI. The CDR3 is 11 amino acids. CDR3 residues: CASSQGTEAFF. The CDR3 nucleotides read TGTGCCAGCAGTCAGGGCACTGAAGCTTTCTTT.

The chain carries TRBV12-3 or TRBV12-4 and TRBJ1-6; D uncertain. Trimming removed 2 bases at V and 7 bases at J, with 0 bases between. This CDR3 contains 11 residues. The CDR3 reads CASSLNSPLHF. CDR3 DNA sequence: TGTGCCAGCAGTTTAAATTCACCCCTCCACTTT.

The chain uses TRBV20-1 and TRBJ1-2; 7 nucleotides align to TRBD1. CDR1 DFQATT and CDR2 SNEGSKA come from the germline V gene (reference sequence). The CDR3 is 12 residues long. The J segment lost 6 bases and the V segment lost 3 bases, leaving 4 bases of the junction unmatched. The CDR3 sequence is CSASSGGDGYTF. The CDR3 DNA reads TGCAGTGCTAGTTCAGGGGGAGATGGCTACACCTTC.

The CDR3 loop is CASSYSHPRTGNTIYF. The CDR3 region has the DNA TGTGCCAGCAGTTACTCTCATCCGAGGACTGGAAACACCATATATTTT. The chain has TRBV6-5 and TRBJ1-3; D remains ambiguous. V was cut by 0 bases and J by 2 bases, with 11 bases left in between. The CDR3 runs to 16 residues. Per the germline V gene, CDR1 is MNHEY and CDR2 is SVGAGI.

V usage is TRBV27 and J usage is TRBJ1-2, with TRBD1 identical over 10 bases. V shed 6 bases and J 5 bases; nucleotides not matched to a gene: 6. The CDR3 covers 14 residues. Per germline, CDR1 MNHEY and CDR2 SMNVEV (reference sequence). The CDR3, as DNA: TGTGCCAGCAGCAAAGGACAGGGGGTATATGGCTACACCTTC. This translates into CASSKGQGVYGYTF.

The gene calls are TRBV12-3 or TRBV12-4 and TRBJ2-5; no firm D call. Trimming pared 3 bases from V and 5 bases from J, leaving 4 bases between. The CDR3 spans 11 residues. The CDR3, as DNA: TGTGCCAGCAGTTTTACGGAGACCCAGTACTTC. It specifies CASSFTETQYF.